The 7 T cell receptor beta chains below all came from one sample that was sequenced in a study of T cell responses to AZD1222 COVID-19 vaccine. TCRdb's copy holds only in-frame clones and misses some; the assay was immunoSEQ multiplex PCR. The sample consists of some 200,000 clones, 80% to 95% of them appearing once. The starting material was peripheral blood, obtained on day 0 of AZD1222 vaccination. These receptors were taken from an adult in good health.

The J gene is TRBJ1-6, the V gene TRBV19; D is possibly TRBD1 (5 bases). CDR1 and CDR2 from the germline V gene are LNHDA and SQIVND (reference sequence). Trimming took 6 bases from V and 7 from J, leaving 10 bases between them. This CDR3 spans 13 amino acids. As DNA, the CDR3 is TGTGCCAGTAGAAGGGGCGCCAATTCACCCCTCCACTTT. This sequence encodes CASRRGANSPLHF.

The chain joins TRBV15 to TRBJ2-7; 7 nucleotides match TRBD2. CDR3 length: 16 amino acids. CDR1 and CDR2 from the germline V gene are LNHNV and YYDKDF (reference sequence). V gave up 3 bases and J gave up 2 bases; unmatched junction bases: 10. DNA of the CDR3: TGTGCCACCAGCAGGGGGGGGGACTCCTCTACCTACGAGCAGTACTTC. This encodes CATSRGGDSSTYEQYF.

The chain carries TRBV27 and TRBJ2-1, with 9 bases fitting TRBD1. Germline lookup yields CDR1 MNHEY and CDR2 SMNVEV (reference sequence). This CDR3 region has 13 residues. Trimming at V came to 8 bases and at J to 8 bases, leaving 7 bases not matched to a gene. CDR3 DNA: TGTGCCAGCCGCCGGGACAGGGTCTATGAGCAGTTCTTC. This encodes CASRRDRVYEQFF.

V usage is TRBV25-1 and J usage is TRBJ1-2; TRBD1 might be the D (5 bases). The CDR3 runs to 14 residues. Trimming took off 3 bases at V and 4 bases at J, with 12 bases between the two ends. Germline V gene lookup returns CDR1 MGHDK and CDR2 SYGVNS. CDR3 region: CASSEGGRSYGYTF. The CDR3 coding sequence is TGTGCCAGCAGTGAGGGGGGACGGAGCTATGGCTACACCTTC.

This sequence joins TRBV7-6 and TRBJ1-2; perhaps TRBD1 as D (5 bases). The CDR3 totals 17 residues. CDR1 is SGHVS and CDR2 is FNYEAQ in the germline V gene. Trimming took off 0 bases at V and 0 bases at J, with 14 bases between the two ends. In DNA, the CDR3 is TGTGCCAGCAGCTTAGCGGGGGAGAGACAAACTAACTATGGCTACACCTTC. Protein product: CASSLAGERQTNYGYTF. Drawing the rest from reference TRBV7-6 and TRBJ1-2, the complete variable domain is GAGVSQSPRYKVTKRGQDVALRCDPISGHVSLYWYRQALGQGPEFLTYFNYEAQQDKSGLPNDRFSAERPEGSISTLTIQRTEQRDSAMYRCASSLAGERQTNYGYTFGSGTRLTVV.

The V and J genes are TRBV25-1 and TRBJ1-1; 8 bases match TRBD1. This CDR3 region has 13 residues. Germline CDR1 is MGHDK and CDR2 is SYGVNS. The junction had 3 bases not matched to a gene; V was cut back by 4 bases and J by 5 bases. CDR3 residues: CASSAYRGTEAFF. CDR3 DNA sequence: TGTGCCAGCAGTGCCTACAGGGGGACTGAAGCTTTCTTT. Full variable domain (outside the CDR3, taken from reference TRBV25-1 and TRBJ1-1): EADIYQTPRYLVIGTGKKITLECSQTMGHDKMYWYQQDPGMELHLIHYSYGVNSTEKGDLSSESTVSRIRTEHFPLTLESARPSHTSQYLCASSAYRGTEAFFGQGTRLTVV.

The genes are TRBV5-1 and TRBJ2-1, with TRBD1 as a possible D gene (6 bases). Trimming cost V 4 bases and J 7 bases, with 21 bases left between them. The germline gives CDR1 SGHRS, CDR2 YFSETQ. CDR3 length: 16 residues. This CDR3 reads CASSPLQARRGNEQFF. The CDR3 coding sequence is TGCGCCAGCAGCCCCCTACAAGCTAGAAGGGGGAATGAGCAGTTCTTC.